The 2 T cell receptor beta chains presented below share a single source sample, sequenced in a study of blood T cell repertoires in COVID-19. Generated by immunoSEQ multiplex PCR, the TCRdb table keeps only in-frame clones and is missing some. The table includes some 160,000 clones, 70% to 90% detected once. What was sequenced was PBMCs or T cells enriched from blood (not recorded which). The receptors derive from a woman aged 35 to 49 who had recovered from COVID-19.

The V gene is TRBV5-5, the J gene TRBJ1-3, with unresolved D. Between the trimmed V and J ends, which lost 1 base and 5 bases, there was a span of 19 bases. CDR1 and CDR2 from the germline V gene are SGHKS and YYEKEE (reference sequence). CDR3 length: 17 residues. Written as DNA, the CDR3 is TGTGCCAGCAGCTTGCTCGTCGTTGAAAGCAACCGAAACACCATATATTTT. Its translation is CASSLLVVESNRNTIYF.

This chain joins TRBV3-1 (or the pseudogene TRBV3-2) and TRBJ1-1; 7 nucleotides line up with TRBD1. Unmatched junction bases numbered 5, after V lost 4 bases and J lost 3 bases. In germline, CDR1 is LGHDT, CDR2 YNNKEL (reference sequence). The CDR3 is made up of 14 amino acids. The CDR3 DNA reads TGTGCCAGCAGCCGGACAGGCGCATACACTGAAGCTTTCTTT. Its protein is CASSRTGAYTEAFF.